The next 9 T cell receptor beta chains were all read from a single sample in a study of T cell repertoires in cytomegalovirus infection. From the reads, TCRdb called clonotypes with MiXCR, one entry per CDR3 protein. Of roughly 230,000 distinct CDR3 sequences listed, around 15% were seen once; the top ten hold roughly half. Sequencing was done on a sample of CD8+ T cells from PBMCs. The source of these receptors is a human donor in good health (CMV status not recorded). Some clones in this sample may be carry-over from other donors' samples.

This clonotype was recorded at least ten times. V gene TRBV7-8 combines with J gene TRBJ1-1; D is possibly TRBD1 (6 bases). Germline assignment: CDR1 SGHVS and CDR2 FQNEAQ. Trimming took 3 bases from V and 3 from J, leaving 17 bases between them. This CDR3 has 16 amino acids. As DNA, the CDR3 is TGTGCCAGCAGCTTTACAGTACAGGGCAGTGACACTGAAGCTTTCTTT. Its translation is CASSFTVQGSDTEAFF.

This clonotype was recorded at least ten times. This chain connects TRBV7-6 to TRBJ1-1; D is possibly TRBD1 (5 bases). CDR1 is SGHVS and CDR2 is FNYEAQ in the germline V gene. The CDR3 sequence is 14 residues long. V lost 2 bases and J lost 4, with 11 bases in between. The CDR3 DNA sequence: TGTGCCAGCAGCTTACCCAGGGAGGGCACTGAAGCTTTCTTT. This codes for CASSLPREGTEAFF. Full variable domain (outside the CDR3, taken from reference TRBV7-6 and TRBJ1-1): GAGVSQSPRYKVTKRGQDVALRCDPISGHVSLYWYRQALGQGPEFLTYFNYEAQQDKSGLPNDRFSAERPEGSISTLTIQRTEQRDSAMYRCASSLPREGTEAFFGQGTRLTVV.

This clonotype came up many times. The chain combines TRBV5-1 with TRBJ1-1; TRBD1 might be the D (6 bases). With 0 bases removed from V and 1 base from J, the gap between germline ends came to 7 bases. The germline CDR1 and CDR2 sequences are SGHRS and YFSETQ. This CDR3 has 14 amino acids. CDR3 loop: CASSLGQANTEAFF. The CDR3 nucleotides are TGCGCCAGCAGCTTGGGACAGGCGAACACTGAAGCTTTCTTT.

V gene TRBV14 combines with J gene TRBJ2-7; D not certain. Trimming stripped 1 base from V and 5 bases from J, with 12 bases between. The V gene's germline CDR1 is SGHDN and CDR2 FVKESK. The CDR3 runs to 14 residues. DNA for the CDR3: TGTGCCAGCAGCCAAGTGCCGGAATGGCACGAGCAGTACTTC. Amino acids: CASSQVPEWHEQYF.

Turning to this clonotype: Since a much larger clone is just one base distant, this may be a read error. The chain employs TRBV6-2 or TRBV6-3 and TRBJ2-1; 10 bases align to TRBD2. This CDR3 region has 16 residues. Germline V gene sequence: CDR1 MNHEY, CDR2 SVGEGT. CDR3 amino acids: CASSYSELAGYNEQIF. The CDR3 region has the DNA TGTGCCAGCAGTTACTCGGAACTAGCGGGATACAATGAGCAGATCTTC.

J is TRBJ2-1 and V is TRBV4-3; D unresolved. The CDR3 has 13 residues. V lost 1 base and J 7 bases, leaving 8 bases between the germline ends. The germline gives CDR1 LGHNA, CDR2 YSLEER. CDR3 sequence: CASSQVTANEQFF. Written as DNA, the CDR3 is TGCGCCAGCAGCCAAGTCACAGCAAATGAGCAGTTCTTC.

This sequence joins TRBV7-9 and TRBJ1-2; 10 nucleotides align to TRBD1. V was clipped by 6 bases and J by 4 bases; unmatched bases: 8. The CDR3 is 15 amino acids. Germline lookup yields CDR1 SEHNR and CDR2 FQNEAQ (reference sequence). The DNA for the CDR3 is TGTGCCAGCAGTTATCCGGGACAGGGGATCTATGGCTACACCTTC. It translates to CASSYPGQGIYGYTF.

This clonotype was counted many times. In DNA, the CDR3 is TGTGCCAGCAATACGGCAAACACCGGGGAGCTGTTTTTT. Amino acid sequence: CASNTANTGELFF. The V gene is TRBV2, the J gene TRBJ2-2; no definite D call. Trimming left V 7 bases short and J 2 bases short, with 8 bases between. The CDR3 runs 13 residues. Germline V lookup: CDR1 SNHLY, CDR2 FYNNEI.

This clonotype occurred many times. The chain links TRBV7-6 to TRBJ2-5; possibly TRBD2 for D (5 bases). Trimming removed 3 bases at V and 5 bases at J, with 13 bases between. Germline V gives CDR1 SGHVS, CDR2 FNYEAQ. CDR3 length: 14 residues. The chain's CDR3 is CASSLLRGMETQYF. Here the CDR3 DNA reads TGTGCCAGCAGCTTGTTACGAGGGATGGAGACCCAGTACTTC.